This TCR beta chain is from a study of identical twins listed by TCRdb under 2016. Broadly, across the study: The study deep-sequenced TCR alpha and beta repertoires from monozygotic twins, unrelated adults of various ages and cord blood to test whether fetal clonotypes persist. To rule out contamination, replicate twin experiments were performed at different times with different library preparation protocols.

Library creation used 5' RACE. The instrument was an Illumina HiSeq 2000. A universal primer binding site was introduced by template switching, and a unique molecular identifier was present in the final cDNA, enabling accurate counting of TCR cDNA molecules. Specific primers in the conserved constant-segment region were used to synthesize first-strand cDNA for the TCR alpha and beta chains. Each cDNA library was double barcoded, with a SMART-Mk sample barcode plus Illumina barcodes, to control for contamination. TruSeq adapter sequences, together with Illumina sample barcodes, were added in two successive PCR steps. TCR alpha and beta cDNA libraries were sequenced on the Illumina HiSeq platform with custom primers. On the study's bioinformatics: MiGEC was used to process raw reads and extract unique molecular identifiers, and MiXCR was used to find CDR3 positions. For each individual, recombination models were inferred using an EM algorithm with the repgenHMM and IGoR tools. Shared clonotype analysis was performed with the tcR package in R, normalizing sharing by the product of cloneset sizes. To study raw recombination free of thymic and clonal selection effects, out-of-frame nonproductive sequences were analyzed. TCRdb passed the public sequencing reads through fastp at Q25 and MiXCR, retaining productive beta sequences. Entries are consolidated by CDR3 protein sequence, retaining the most common genes and DNA. TCRdb, not the original authors, processed these V and J calls. The sample yields some 500,000 distinct CDR3 sequences; roughly an eighth were counted once. In total, the top ten clones hold more than 0.8% of the sample.

Study-wide conclusions, independent of this receptor: A weaker excess of twin sharing was found in beta out-of-frame sequences because the signal-to-noise ratio was lowered by fewer shared sequences. In monozygotic twins, recombination models systematically underestimated out-of-frame TCR alpha sharing, but the models matched the sharing seen between unrelated individuals. Compared with coincidental sharing between unrelated individuals, out-of-frame TCR alpha sequences shared between twins had an excess of sequences with low generation probability. Abundant cord blood beta clonotypes carried fewer insertions; young adult naive repertoires showed a weaker similar trend, while memory repertoires showed none. Because the same donors could not be followed over many years, the conclusions relied on cross-sectional statistical analysis. Zero-insertion analyses could be partly confounded by invariant T cells such as MAIT and iNKT, although diverse VJ usage argued against such confounding for most clonotypes.

The CDR3 spans 17 residues, from the cysteine through the phenylalanine. Only the CDR3 portion is preserved as DNA: 51 bases, with reading frame beginning at the first base. The junction carries 22 bases between V and J, which are trimmed by 4 bases and 4 bases respectively. As encoded in the germline V gene, CDR1 is MNHEY while CDR2 is SVGEGT. Only healthy Caucasian donors were included. Three pairs of female monozygotic twins, all aged roughly 18 to 29 years, were included in the twin cohort. Positive isolation kits from Invitrogen were used to isolate CD4+ and CD8+ T cell populations. About this clonotype: What antigen it recognizes has not been identified. Per-nucleotide qualities are absent, and no much larger clonotype sits a single base away.

The sample was also reused in another study, on yellow fever vaccine responses in identical twins. The second investigation adds: According to the authors, the vaccine-induced T cell response in identical twins seemed to be partly convergent and partly specific to each individual. In the study, vaccine-responding T cell clones were precisely tracked in identical twins.

The material sequenced was CD4+ T cells sorted from blood. This TCR was sampled from a woman between 18 and 29 years old in good health. The chain is assembled from TRBV6-2 or TRBV6-3 and TRBJ1-1; the D gene identity is not certain. CDR3 reads: CASSFIADSEWVTEAFF. Here is the DNA: TGTGCCAGCAGTTTCATCGCGGACTCCGAATGGGTCACTGAAGCTTTCTTT.